Following are 8 T cell receptor beta chains from one sample sequenced in a study of blood T cell repertoires in COVID-19. Measured with immunoSEQ multiplex PCR; TCRdb has only the in-frame clones, and not every one. The sample includes under 200,000 clones, over 80% of them seen just once. The sample was peripheral blood. The receptors come from a woman of 80 years or more with active or convalescent COVID-19.

This chain joins TRBV9 and TRBJ2-2, with 8 bases identical to TRBD1. This CDR3 region has 16 residues. After removal of 4 bases from V and 1 base from J, the junction contained 6 bases not matched to a gene. Germline V gene data show CDR1 as SGDLS and CDR2 as YYNGEE. The CDR3 loop is CASSPRTGLNTGELFF. The DNA for the CDR3 is TGTGCCAGCAGCCCAAGGACAGGGCTGAACACCGGGGAGCTGTTTTTT.

V usage is TRBV19 and J usage is TRBJ2-5; 8 bases map to TRBD1. V trimming: 5 bases; J trimming: 2 bases; junction bases outside the gene matches: 7. Germline V gene lookup returns CDR1 LNHDA and CDR2 SQIVND (reference sequence). This CDR3 contains 15 residues. CDR3 DNA: TGTGCCAGTAGTCTCAGGACAGGGCAGCAAGAGACCCAGTACTTC. It codes for CASSLRTGQQETQYF.

This clone was seen only once. The chain combines TRBV12-5 with TRBJ2-2, with D possibly being TRBD1 (6 bases). Germline CDR1 reads LGHNT; CDR2 reads FRNRAP. V lost 6 bases and J 2 bases, leaving 13 bases between the germline ends. CDR3 size: 15 residues. The CDR3 here is CASGRRQDNTGELFF. CDR3 coding DNA: TGTGCTAGTGGCCGACGACAGGATAACACCGGGGAGCTGTTTTTT.

This chain joins TRBV10-3 and TRBJ1-4; D possibly corresponds to TRBD1 (5 bases). CDR1 and CDR2 from the germline V gene are ENHRY and SYGVKD. V shed 11 bases and J shed 3 bases, with 22 bases lying between them. CDR3 length equals 16 residues. The DNA of the CDR3 is TGTGCCGCGGGGGGAGCAACTGTATTTGCTAATGAAAAACTGTTTTTT. This encodes CAAGGATVFANEKLFF.

The chain carries TRBV9 and TRBJ1-2, with D possibly matching TRBD1 (6 bases). V shed 0 bases and J shed 4 bases, with 13 bases lying between them. In germline, CDR1 is SGDLS, CDR2 YYNGEE. This CDR3 has 15 residues. DNA of the CDR3: TGTGCCAGCAGCGTAGCTGAGGGGGAAGGCTATGGCTACACCTTC. It encodes CASSVAEGEGYGYTF.

J is TRBJ2-2 and V is TRBV7-8; D is possibly TRBD1 (5 bases). Deletions cut 5 bases from V and 3 bases from J, with 13 bases between. The CDR3 loop spans 15 amino acids. CDR1 and CDR2 from the germline V gene are SGHVS and FQNEAQ. CDR3 nucleotide sequence: TGTGCCAGCAGCGGAATCAGGGTTGACACCGGGGAGCTGTTTTTT. It encodes CASSGIRVDTGELFF.

The chain couples TRBV9 to TRBJ2-2; 8 positions agree with TRBD2. Per germline, CDR1 SGDLS and CDR2 YYNGEE. This CDR3 spans 16 amino acids. The V segment lost 4 bases and the J segment 7 bases; nucleotides outside the gene matches: 12. The CDR3 protein is CASSPPRGGLGGELFF. Written as DNA, the CDR3 is TGTGCCAGCAGCCCCCCCCGGGGGGGCCTGGGCGGGGAGCTGTTTTTT.

This chain links TRBV27 with TRBJ2-7; D is perhaps TRBD1 (6 bases). Trimming shortened V by 2 bases and J by 6 bases, and 11 bases separated the two germline ends. This CDR3 has 13 amino acids. Germline V lookup: CDR1 MNHEY, CDR2 SMNVEV (reference sequence). CDR3 sequence (DNA): TGTGCCAGCAGTTTAACCAGGGGCATCGAGCAGTACTTC. This sequence encodes CASSLTRGIEQYF.